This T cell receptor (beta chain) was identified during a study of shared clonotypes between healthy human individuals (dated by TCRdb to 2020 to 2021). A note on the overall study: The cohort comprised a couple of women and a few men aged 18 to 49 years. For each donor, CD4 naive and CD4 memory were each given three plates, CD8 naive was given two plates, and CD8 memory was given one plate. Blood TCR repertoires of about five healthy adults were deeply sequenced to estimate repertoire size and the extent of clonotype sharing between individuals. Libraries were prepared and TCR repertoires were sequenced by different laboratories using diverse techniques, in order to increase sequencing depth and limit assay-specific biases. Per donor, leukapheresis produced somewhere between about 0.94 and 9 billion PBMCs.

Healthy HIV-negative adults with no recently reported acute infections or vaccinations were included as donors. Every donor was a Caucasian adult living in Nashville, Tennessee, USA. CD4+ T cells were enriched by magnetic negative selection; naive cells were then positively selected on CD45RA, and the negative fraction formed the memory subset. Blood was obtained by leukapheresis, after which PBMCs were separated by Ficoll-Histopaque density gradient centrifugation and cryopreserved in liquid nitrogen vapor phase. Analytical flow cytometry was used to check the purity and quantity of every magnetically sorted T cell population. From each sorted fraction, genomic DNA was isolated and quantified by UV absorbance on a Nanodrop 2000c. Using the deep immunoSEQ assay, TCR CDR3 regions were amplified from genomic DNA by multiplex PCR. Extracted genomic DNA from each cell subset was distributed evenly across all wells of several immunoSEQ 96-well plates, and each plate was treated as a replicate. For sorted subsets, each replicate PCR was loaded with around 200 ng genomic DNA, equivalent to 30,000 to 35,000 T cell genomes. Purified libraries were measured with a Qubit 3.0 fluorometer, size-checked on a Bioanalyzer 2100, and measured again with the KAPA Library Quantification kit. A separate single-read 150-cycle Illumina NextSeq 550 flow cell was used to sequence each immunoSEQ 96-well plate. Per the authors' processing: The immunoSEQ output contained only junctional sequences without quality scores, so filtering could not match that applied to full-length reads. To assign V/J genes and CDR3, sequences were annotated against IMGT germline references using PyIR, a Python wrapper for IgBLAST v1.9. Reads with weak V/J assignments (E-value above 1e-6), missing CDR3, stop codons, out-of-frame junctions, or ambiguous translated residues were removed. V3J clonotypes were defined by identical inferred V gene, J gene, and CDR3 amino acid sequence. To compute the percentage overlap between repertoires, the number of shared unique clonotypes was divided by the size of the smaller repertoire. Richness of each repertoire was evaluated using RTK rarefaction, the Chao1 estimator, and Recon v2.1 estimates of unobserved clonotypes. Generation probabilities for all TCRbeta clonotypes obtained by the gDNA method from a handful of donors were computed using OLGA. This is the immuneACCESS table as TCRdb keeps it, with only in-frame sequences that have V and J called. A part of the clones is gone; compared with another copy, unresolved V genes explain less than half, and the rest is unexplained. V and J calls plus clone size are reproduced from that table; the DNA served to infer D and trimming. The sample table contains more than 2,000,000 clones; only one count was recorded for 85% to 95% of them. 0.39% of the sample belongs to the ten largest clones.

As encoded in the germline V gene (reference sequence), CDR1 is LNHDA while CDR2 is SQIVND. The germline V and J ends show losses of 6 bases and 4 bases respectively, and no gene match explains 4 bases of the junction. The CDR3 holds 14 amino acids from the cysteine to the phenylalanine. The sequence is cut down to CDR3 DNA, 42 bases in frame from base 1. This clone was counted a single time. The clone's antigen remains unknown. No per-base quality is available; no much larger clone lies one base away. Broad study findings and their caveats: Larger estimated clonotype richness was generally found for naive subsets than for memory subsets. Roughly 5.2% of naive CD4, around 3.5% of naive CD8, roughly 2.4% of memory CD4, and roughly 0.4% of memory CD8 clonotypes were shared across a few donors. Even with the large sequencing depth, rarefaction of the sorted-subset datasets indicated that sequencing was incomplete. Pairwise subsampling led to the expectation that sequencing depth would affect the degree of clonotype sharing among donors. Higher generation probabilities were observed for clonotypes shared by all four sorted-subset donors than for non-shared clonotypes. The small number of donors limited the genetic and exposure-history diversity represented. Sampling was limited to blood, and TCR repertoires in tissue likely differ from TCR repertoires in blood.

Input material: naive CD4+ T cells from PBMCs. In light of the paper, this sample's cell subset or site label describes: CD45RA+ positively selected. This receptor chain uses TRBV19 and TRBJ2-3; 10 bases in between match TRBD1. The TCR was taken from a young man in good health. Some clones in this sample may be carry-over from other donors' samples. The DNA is TGTGCCAGTAGAGGACAGGGGGTAGCAGATACGCAGTATTTT. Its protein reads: CASRGQGVADTQYF.